The sequence of this T cell receptor beta chain was determined in a study of blood T cell repertoires in COVID-19. With V trimmed by 1 base and J by 2 bases, 7 bases remained unmatched. CDR3 length: 16 residues. The V gene's germline CDR1 is SGHRS and CDR2 YFSETQ. Clones were read by immunoSEQ multiplex PCR, and TCRdb kept only the in-frame ones, dropping some. Here the sample spans around 37,000 clones, around 91% being singletons. The rearrangement links TRBV5-1 to TRBJ2-7; TRBD2 aligns across 9 bases. Sequencing was done on a sample of peripheral blood. The origin of this receptor is a man in his 60s with active or convalescent COVID-19. The CDR3 here is CASSLPPSGTPYEQYF. The CDR3 region has the DNA TGCGCCAGCAGCTTGCCTCCTAGCGGGACTCCCTACGAGCAGTACTTC.